The 6 T cell receptor beta chains below come from one sample, sequenced in a study of cytomegalovirus exposure and HLA in healthy donors. Sequencing used immunoSEQ multiplex PCR; TCRdb keeps in-frame clones, though not all of them. The sample holds 220,000 or so clones, roughly 83% seen once. Sequencing was performed on PBMCs. The receptor set was obtained from a woman aged 25 to 39 in good health and CMV-seropositive.

J is TRBJ2-6 and V is TRBV29-1, with TRBD1 matching 7 bases. The CDR3 is 17 amino acids. CDR1 and CDR2 (germline): SQVTM, ANQGSEA. The junction had 5 bases not matched to a gene; V was cut back by 0 bases and J by 0 bases. The CDR3 region is CSVEERWDSSGANVLTF. The DNA of the CDR3 is TGCAGCGTTGAAGAAAGATGGGACAGCTCTGGGGCCAACGTCCTGACTTTC.

This clone was seen just once. The chain links TRBV30 to TRBJ1-3; a possible D gene is TRBD1 (5 bases). This CDR3 has 12 amino acids. The germline CDR1 and CDR2 sequences are GTSNPN and SVGIG (reference sequence). With 4 bases removed from V and 2 bases from J, the gap between germline ends came to 6 bases. The CDR3 spells CAWTGPGNTIYF. CDR3 nucleotide sequence: TGTGCCTGGACAGGGCCTGGAAACACCATATATTTT. The entire variable domain, with the rest obtained from reference TRBV30 and TRBJ1-3, is as follows: SQTIHQWPATLVQPVGSPLSLECTVEGTSNPNLYWYRQAAGRGLQLLFYSVGIGQISSEVPQNLSASRPQDRQFILSSKKLLLSDSGFYLCAWTGPGNTIYFGEGSWLTVV.

The chain uses TRBV2 and TRBJ2-7; the match to TRBD1 covers 7 bases. The CDR3 runs 13 residues. The germline CDR1 and CDR2 sequences are SNHLY and FYNNEI. Trimming took 5 bases from V and 7 from J; bases not matched to a gene: 8. The CDR3 DNA is TGTGCCAGCAGTCTGGGACAGCGAGAGGAGCAGTACTTC. Its translation is CASSLGQREEQYF.

This chain links TRBV7-2 with TRBJ2-7; the D is unclear. The V end lost 2 bases, the J end lost 1 base, and 6 bases lay between the germline ends. From germline, CDR1 is SGHTA and CDR2 FQGNSA. The CDR3 totals 13 residues. DNA for the CDR3: TGTGCCAGCAGCTTATGGCAGTCCTACGAGCAGTACTTC. Encoded protein: CASSLWQSYEQYF.

This clone is a singleton in its sample. The CDR3, as DNA: TGTGCCAGCAGTGCAACACTAGCGGGAGGCCCAGATACGCAGTATTTT. It codes for CASSATLAGGPDTQYF. The chain joins TRBV6-4 to TRBJ2-3; 12 bases fit TRBD2. Germline V lookup: CDR1 MRHNA, CDR2 SNTAGT. The CDR3 sequence is 16 residues long. V lost 4 bases and J lost 4; bases outside the gene matches: 6.

This clone was seen a few times. The chain employs TRBV27 and TRBJ2-1, with D tentatively TRBD1 or TRBD2 (5 bases each). Trimming left V 3 bases short and J 10 bases short, with 19 bases between. This CDR3 has 15 amino acids. The germline V gene has CDR1 MNHEY and CDR2 SMNVEV (reference sequence). The CDR3 coding sequence is TGTGCCAGCAGTTTGACAGTCGGGTCCTCGGGGGAGCAGTTCTTC. Amino acids: CASSLTVGSSGEQFF.